This TCR beta chain was profiled in a study of blood T cell repertoires in COVID-19. Study background: T cells, B-cell-depleted T cells, or PBMCs provided the cDNA or gDNA that served as material.

Original analysis: Reference gene primers were amplified, and this amplification served to estimate nucleated cell counts. Measured with immunoSEQ multiplex PCR; TCRdb has only the in-frame clones, and not every one. V, J and clone size were drawn from that table, and D and trimming were deduced from the DNA. The data contain approximately 300,000 clones, just over 85% of them singletons. Grouping used clinical history reported by participants in a survey and questionnaire. Donors of Cohort 3 who recovered were those that had two negative PCRs, clearance, or symptom resolution. With V trimmed by 5 bases and J by 5 bases, 7 bases remained unmatched. The CDR3 spans 13 residues. Germline CDR1 is GTSNPN and CDR2 is SVGIG (reference sequence).

This chain connects TRBV30 to TRBJ1-2; 8 bases line up with TRBD1. Sequenced material: PBMCs or T cells enriched from blood (not recorded which). This clonotype was obtained from a woman under 30 who had recovered from COVID-19. The CDR3 loop reads CAWRTGMRYGYTF. The CDR3 DNA sequence: TGTGCCTGGCGGACAGGGATGAGGTATGGCTACACCTTC.